Shown below are 11 T cell receptor beta chains from a single sample sequenced in a study of blood T cell repertoires in COVID-19. Profiling relied on immunoSEQ multiplex PCR, and the TCRdb table lists in-frame clones only, not all of them. This table has over 75,000 clones, 70% to 85% appearing once. The sample taken for sequencing was peripheral blood. These receptors were taken from a man between 65 and 79 years old with acute or convalescent COVID-19.

This clone has ten or more counts. This CDR3 reads CASSHADSLYTF. The CDR3 bases are TGTGCCAGCAGCCATGCGGACAGTCTGTACACCTTC. The rearrangement uses TRBV13 and TRBJ1-2, with D perhaps matching TRBD1 (6 bases). V was trimmed by 5 bases and J by 11 bases, leaving 15 bases between them. The length of the CDR3 is 12 residues. The V gene's germline CDR1 is PRHDT and CDR2 FYEKMQ (reference sequence).

The V call is TRBV19, the J call TRBJ1-3, with D perhaps matching TRBD1 (6 bases). Germline CDR1 LNHDA, CDR2 SQIVND (reference sequence). V was trimmed by 9 bases and J by 6 bases, leaving 18 bases between them. This CDR3 contains 14 residues. CDR3 residues: CASSVTGPENTIYF. The CDR3 bases are TGTGCCAGCTCCGTGACAGGCCCGGAAAACACCATATATTTT.

This chain links TRBV25-1 with TRBJ1-3; 8 nucleotides line up with TRBD1. V dropped 1 base and J dropped 5; count of bases not matched to a gene: 4. CDR1 and CDR2 (germline): MGHDK, SYGVNS. CDR3 length equals 15 residues. CDR3 loop: CASSEFQGARNTIYF. The DNA of the CDR3 is TGTGCCAGCAGTGAATTTCAGGGGGCTCGAAACACCATATATTTT.

This clone was observed once. This chain connects TRBV6-5 to TRBJ2-7; D possibly corresponds to TRBD2 (6 bases). Germline V gene data show CDR1 as MNHEY and CDR2 as SVGAGI. The V gene lost 3 bases and the J gene lost 4 bases, with 13 bases spanning the gap. The CDR3 sequence is 14 residues long. CDR3 protein: CASSYSTGGYEQYF. The CDR3 nucleotides are TGTGCCAGCAGTTATTCTACAGGAGGGTACGAGCAGTACTTC.

J is TRBJ2-2 and V is TRBV24-1; the D gene is possibly TRBD2 (5 bases). Germline loops: CDR1 KGHDR, CDR2 SFDVKD. The CDR3 is 13 amino acids. Trimming shortened V by 7 bases and J by 5 bases, and 10 bases separated the two germline ends. The CDR3 DNA reads as TGTGCCACCAGGGACCGGGGAACCGGGGAGCTGTTTTTT. Translated: CATRDRGTGELFF.

The V gene is TRBV28, the J gene TRBJ2-1; TRBD2 is a possible D gene (5 bases). Germline CDR1 and CDR2: MDHEN and SYDVKM. The CDR3 extends over 12 amino acids. The V gene lost 5 bases and the J gene lost 6 bases, with 8 bases spanning the gap. The CDR3 loop reads CASSRLSNEQFF. In DNA form, the CDR3 reads TGTGCCAGCAGTAGACTATCCAATGAGCAGTTCTTC.

The V gene is TRBV9, the J gene TRBJ2-1; 7 bases line up with TRBD2. The CDR3 contains 18 residues. The V and J ends lost 0 bases and 0 bases, in that order; junction bases with no gene match: 9. Per the germline V gene, CDR1 is SGDLS and CDR2 is YYNGEE. CDR3 protein: CASSVATLAVSSYNEQFF. DNA for the CDR3: TGTGCCAGCAGCGTAGCTACTCTAGCGGTTAGCTCCTACAATGAGCAGTTCTTC.

The chain has TRBV29-1 and TRBJ2-1; 8 nucleotides align to TRBD2. The germline V gene encodes CDR1 SQVTM and CDR2 ANQGSEA. V shed 4 bases and J 8 bases; nucleotides not matched to a gene: 1. This CDR3 contains 11 residues. In DNA, the CDR3 is TGCAGCGTTGTACTAGCGGATGAGCAGTTCTTC. Protein product: CSVVLADEQFF.

The rearrangement joins TRBV5-1 to TRBJ1-1, with 9 bases fitting TRBD1. Trimming cost V 3 bases and J 1 base; bases outside gene matches: 13. The V gene's germline CDR1 is SGHRS and CDR2 YFSETQ. The CDR3 runs to 18 residues. The CDR3 here is CASSWNLQGAHRNTEAFF. In DNA, the CDR3 is TGCGCCAGCAGCTGGAATCTACAGGGGGCCCACAGGAACACTGAAGCTTTCTTT.

This clone was seen only once. The rearrangement uses TRBV6-1 and TRBJ1-5; D is possibly TRBD1 (5 bases). The CDR3 length is 15 residues. The V gene lost 3 bases and the J gene lost 6 bases, with 15 bases spanning the gap. Looked up from germline, CDR1 is MNHNS and CDR2 is SASEGT. DNA of the CDR3: TGTGCCAGCAGTGAGTTGGCAGGGAATAGTCAGCCCCAGCATTTT. Its translation: CASSELAGNSQPQHF.

The V and J genes are TRBV29-1 and TRBJ2-1; no clear D gene. The V end lost 0 bases, the J end lost 8 bases, and 11 bases lay between the germline ends. Germline assignment: CDR1 SQVTM and CDR2 ANQGSEA. The CDR3 has 13 amino acids. The chain's CDR3 is CSVEDIQIDEQFF. The CDR3 bases are TGCAGCGTTGAAGATATACAGATCGATGAGCAGTTCTTC.